These 4 T cell receptor beta chains were sequenced from one sample in a study of liver allograft versus peripheral blood T cells. Study details: Within transplanted livers, the T cell receptor repertoires were examined and compared against the repertoires present in the peripheral blood of liver transplant recipients.

Via MiXCR, TCRdb re-called the reads, giving one row per CDR3 protein. Here the sample spans around 13,000 distinct CDR3 sequences, roughly 28% being singletons. These receptors came from a human patient who had a liver transplant. Some T cells here may be from the graft donor.

In this sample, this clonotype turned up a few times. V gene TRBV25-1 combines with J gene TRBJ2-3; D uncertain. The germline V and J ends were trimmed by 2 bases and 0 bases, with 9 bases remaining between them. CDR1 and CDR2 (germline): MGHDK, SYGVNS. This CDR3 comprises 15 residues. The CDR3, as DNA: TGTGCCAGCAGTGAAACCACGGGTAGCACAGATACGCAGTATTTT. Its translation: CASSETTGSTDTQYF.

The table lists this clonotype with a few counts. The V and J genes are TRBV11-2 and TRBJ2-5; 11 bases match TRBD1. The germline gives CDR1 SGHAT, CDR2 FQNNGV. The CDR3 covers 19 residues. V shed 0 bases, J shed 1 base, and the junction held 10 bases outside the gene matches. The CDR3 region has the DNA TGTGCCAGCAGCTTAGATGCTAGGGGACAGGGGGTTTCCCAAGAGACCCAGTACTTC. It translates to CASSLDARGQGVSQETQYF.

CDR3 sequence reads: CASSPAPGQGLQETQYF. CDR3 coding DNA: TGTGCCAGCAGCCCTGCCCCGGGACAGGGGCTCCAAGAGACCCAGTACTTC. This sequence joins TRBV27 and TRBJ2-5; 10 bases fit TRBD1. This CDR3 spans 17 amino acids. Germline values: CDR1 MNHEY, CDR2 SMNVEV (reference sequence). The trim removed 6 bases at V and 1 base at J, leaving 11 bases unmatched.

The CDR3 loop is CASSPGTGGNYGYTF. The CDR3 nucleotides are TGTGCCAGCAGCCCCGGGACAGGGGGGAACTATGGCTACACCTTC. The rearrangement links TRBV6-5 to TRBJ1-2; 11 bases match TRBD1. CDR3 length: 15 amino acids. Trimming removed 6 bases from V and 2 bases from J; junction bases left unmatched: 5. Germline CDR1 reads MNHEY; CDR2 reads SVGAGI.